The T cell receptor beta chain described here comes from a study of blood T cell repertoires in COVID-19. Across the whole study: COVID-19 samples collected from the United States, Italy and Spain covered acute and convalescent phases.

Enrollees, about 18 to 90 years old, lived in fewer than 25 US areas. Donors of Cohort 3 who recovered were those that had two negative PCRs, clearance, or symptom resolution. Germline V gives CDR1 MNHEY, CDR2 SVGEGT. V lost 1 base to trimming and J lost 2 bases; unmatched junction nucleotides: 4. The CDR3 consists of 16 residues. This table comes from immunoSEQ multiplex PCR, and its TCRdb copy is limited to in-frame clones, with some not included. The table includes 150,000 to 200,000 clones, 85% to 90% detected once. The specimen sequenced was PBMCs or T cells enriched from blood (not recorded which). V and J are TRBV6-2 or TRBV6-3 and TRBJ1-1; TRBD1 matches 10 bases. The clonotype was recovered from a woman between 50 and 59 years old who had recovered from COVID-19. Here the CDR3 DNA reads TGTGCCAGCAGTTACTGGGGGGACAGGGGTAACACTGAAGCTTTCTTT. Translation gives CASSYWGDRGNTEAFF.